This T cell receptor beta chain emerged from a study of T cell repertoires in cytomegalovirus infection. On the study more broadly: Indications of both CMV infection and matching HLA type were provided by public TCR beta signatures.

Points on this clonotype: The antigen is undetermined.

Trimming took off 5 bases at V and 8 bases at J, with 12 bases between the two ends. The CDR3 contains 13 residues. Per the germline V gene, CDR1 is MNHNS and CDR2 is SASEGT. TCRdb passed the reads through MiXCR, listing each CDR3 protein once. The sample lists 600,000 to 700,000 distinct CDR3 sequences; roughly a third were seen once. The starting material was cultured PBMCs, obtained from culture after CMV antigen stimulation. The chain carries TRBV6-1 and TRBJ1-4; D ambiguous. This receptor was identified in a human donor in good health (CMV status not recorded). Some clones in this sample may be carry-over from other donors' samples. The CDR3 protein is CASSPLRAEKLFF. In nucleotides, the CDR3 is TGTGCCAGCAGTCCCCTCCGTGCAGAAAAACTGTTTTTT.